One and the same sample provided the 5 T cell receptor beta chains below, sequenced in a study of OX40 agonist ivuxolimab in advanced cancers. Some clones are missing from TCRdb's copy, which holds only in-frame ones; the method was immunoSEQ multiplex PCR. Counted here are about 62,000 clones, roughly 80% occurring once; the ten biggest clones make up 3% to 4.5%. This material consisted of CD4+ or CD8+ T cells sorted from blood, taken in a trial of the OX40 agonist ivuxolimab. The receptors shown here come from an adult with an advanced solid tumor such as melanoma, head and neck, liver or kidney cancer.

The J gene is TRBJ2-4, the V gene TRBV7-8; D is unclear. The V and J ends lost 2 bases and 0 bases respectively, with 11 bases between them. The germline CDR1 and CDR2 sequences are SGHVS and FQNEAQ. The CDR3 contains 16 residues. CDR3 in amino acids: CASSLTADLAKNIQYF. As DNA, the CDR3 is TGTGCCAGCAGCTTAACAGCAGATCTAGCCAAAAACATTCAGTACTTC.

This chain uses TRBV18 with TRBJ2-5; no firm D call. V gave up 2 bases and J gave up 2 bases, with 3 bases separating them. The CDR3 is 12 amino acids. In germline, CDR1 is KGHSH, CDR2 LQKENI. The CDR3 loop reads CASSPGQETQYF. CDR3 nucleotide sequence: TGTGCCAGCTCACCAGGGCAAGAGACCCAGTACTTC.

Written as DNA, the CDR3 is TGTGCCAGCAGTCCCGGGACAGGGTACTACGAGCAGTACTTC. Translated, it gives CASSPGTGYYEQYF. This chain connects TRBV5-4 to TRBJ2-5, with 9 bases matching TRBD1. The J call is uncertain, as TRBJ2-7 better fits the DNA end. Germline CDR1 reads SGHNT; CDR2 reads YYREEE (reference sequence). The CDR3 covers 14 residues.

V is TRBV30 and J is TRBJ2-3; 14 positions match TRBD2. CDR3 length equals 16 residues. Germline CDR1 reads GTSNPN; CDR2 reads SVGIG (reference sequence). V was clipped by 1 base and J by 4 bases; unmatched bases: 4. The CDR3, as DNA: TGTGCCTGGAGTGGACTAGCGGGAGGGACGGCAGATACGCAGTATTTT. Translation: CAWSGLAGGTADTQYF.

This clone was observed a handful of times. The J gene is TRBJ1-5, the V gene TRBV25-1; possible D gene TRBD1, 5 bases. Germline CDR1 and CDR2: MGHDK and SYGVNS. This CDR3 has 14 residues. V lost 0 bases to trimming and J lost 4 bases, with 7 bases between them. The CDR3 DNA reads as TGTGCCAGCAGTGAATATGGGGGTAATCAGCCCCAGCATTTT. This encodes CASSEYGGNQPQHF.